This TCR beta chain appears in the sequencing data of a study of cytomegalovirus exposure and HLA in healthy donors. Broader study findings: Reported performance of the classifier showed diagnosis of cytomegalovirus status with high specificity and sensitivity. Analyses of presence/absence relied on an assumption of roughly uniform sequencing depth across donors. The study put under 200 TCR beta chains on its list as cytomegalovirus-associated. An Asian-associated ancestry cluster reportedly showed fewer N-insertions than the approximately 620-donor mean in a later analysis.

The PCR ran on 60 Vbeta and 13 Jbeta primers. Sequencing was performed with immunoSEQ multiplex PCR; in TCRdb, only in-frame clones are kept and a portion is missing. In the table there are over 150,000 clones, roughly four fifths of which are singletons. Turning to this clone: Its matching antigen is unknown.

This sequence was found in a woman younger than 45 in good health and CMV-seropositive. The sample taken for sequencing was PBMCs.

The CDR3 DNA sequence: TGTGCCAGCAGTTTCTTTTCGTGGCGGGGACAGGGGGCTAGTCAGCCCCAGCATTTT. Encoded protein: CASSFFSWRGQGASQPQHF. The genes are TRBV28 and TRBJ1-5; 12 bases align to TRBD1. There are 19 residues in the CDR3. J lost 6 bases, V lost 3 bases, and 15 bases had no gene match. Germline assignment: CDR1 MDHEN and CDR2 SYDVKM.